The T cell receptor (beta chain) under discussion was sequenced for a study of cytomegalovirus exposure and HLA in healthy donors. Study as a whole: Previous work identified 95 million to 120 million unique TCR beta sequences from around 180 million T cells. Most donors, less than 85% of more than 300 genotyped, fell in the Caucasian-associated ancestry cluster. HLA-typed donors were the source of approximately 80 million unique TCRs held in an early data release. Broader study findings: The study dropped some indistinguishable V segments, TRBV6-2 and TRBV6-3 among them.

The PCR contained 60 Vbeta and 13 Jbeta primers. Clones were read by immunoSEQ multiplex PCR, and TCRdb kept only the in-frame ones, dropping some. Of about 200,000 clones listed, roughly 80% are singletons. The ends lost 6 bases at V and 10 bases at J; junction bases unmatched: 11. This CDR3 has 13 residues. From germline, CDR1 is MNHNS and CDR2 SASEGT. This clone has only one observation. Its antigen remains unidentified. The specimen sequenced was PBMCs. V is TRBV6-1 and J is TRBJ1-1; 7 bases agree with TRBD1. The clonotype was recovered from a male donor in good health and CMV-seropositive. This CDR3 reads CASSRTQGGSAFF. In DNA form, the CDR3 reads TGTGCCAGCAGCCGCACCCAGGGGGGCTCAGCTTTCTTT.